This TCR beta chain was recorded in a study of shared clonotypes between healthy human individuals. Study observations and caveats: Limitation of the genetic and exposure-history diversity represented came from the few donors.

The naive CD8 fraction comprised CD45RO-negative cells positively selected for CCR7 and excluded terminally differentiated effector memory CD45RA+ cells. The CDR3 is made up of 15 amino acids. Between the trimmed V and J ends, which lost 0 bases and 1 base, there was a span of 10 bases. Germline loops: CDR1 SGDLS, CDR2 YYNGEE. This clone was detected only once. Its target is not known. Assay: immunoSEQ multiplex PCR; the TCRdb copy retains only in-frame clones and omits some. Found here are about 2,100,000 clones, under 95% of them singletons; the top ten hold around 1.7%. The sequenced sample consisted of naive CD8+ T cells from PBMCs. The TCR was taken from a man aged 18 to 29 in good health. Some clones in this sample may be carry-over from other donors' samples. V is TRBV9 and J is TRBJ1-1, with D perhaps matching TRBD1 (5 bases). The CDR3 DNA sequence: TGTGCCAGCAGCGTAGAGGGGTGGGGGAACACTGAAGCTTTCTTT. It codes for CASSVEGWGNTEAFF.